This TCR beta chain was found in a study of CD8+CD57+ T cells in acquired aplastic anemia. The CDR3 length is 13 residues. The V gene's germline CDR1 is SGHTA and CDR2 FQGNSA. Deletions cut 5 bases from V and 7 bases from J, with 14 bases between. Study outcomes and limitations: Any difference that existed in CD8+ Simpson's diversity between patients and controls was not significant. Approximately 29 was the count of CD8+ CDR3 sequences that patients shared with controls.

Whoever was chosen for sequencing had shown CD8+CD57+ cell expansion by flow cytometry. Receipt of therapy had not occurred in any patient by the time of blood sampling. About this clonotype: The antigen is undetermined.

It was genomic DNA that served as the template for profiling TCR beta VDJ and CDR3. TCRdb independently ran MiXCR on the reads; one entry per CDR3 protein. In the table there are some 200,000 distinct CDR3 sequences, 65% of which are singletons. The receptor comes from a human donor with aplastic anemia. The V gene is TRBV7-2, the J gene TRBJ1-2; D is perhaps TRBD1 (5 bases). Sample: sorted CD4+, CD8+, or CD8+CD57+ T cells (not recorded which) from PBMCs. For the CDR3, the DNA is TGTGCCAGCAGCAACGAAGGGGCCCGTGGCTACACCTTC. Translated: CASSNEGARGYTF.